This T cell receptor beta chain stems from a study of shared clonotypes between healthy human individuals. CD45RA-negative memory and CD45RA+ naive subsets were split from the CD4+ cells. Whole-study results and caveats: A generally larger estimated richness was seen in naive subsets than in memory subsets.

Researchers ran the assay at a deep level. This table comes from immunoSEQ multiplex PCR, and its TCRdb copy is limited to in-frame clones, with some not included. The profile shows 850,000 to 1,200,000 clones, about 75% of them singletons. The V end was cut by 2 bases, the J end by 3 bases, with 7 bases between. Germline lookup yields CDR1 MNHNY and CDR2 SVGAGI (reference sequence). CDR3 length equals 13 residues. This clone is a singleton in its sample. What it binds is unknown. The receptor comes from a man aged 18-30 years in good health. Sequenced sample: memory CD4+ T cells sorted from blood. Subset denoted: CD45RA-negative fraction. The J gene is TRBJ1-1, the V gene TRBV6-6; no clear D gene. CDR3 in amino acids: CASSYDGYTEAFF. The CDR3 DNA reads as TGTGCCAGCAGTTACGATGGGTACACTGAAGCTTTCTTT.